Below are 10 T cell receptor beta chains sequenced from a single sample in a study of T cell responses to AZD1222 COVID-19 vaccine. This table comes from immunoSEQ multiplex PCR, and its TCRdb copy is limited to in-frame clones, with some not included. Among some 140,000 clones listed, around 90% were seen once. This material consisted of peripheral blood, taken on day 0 of AZD1222 vaccination. The receptors stem from an adult in good health.

The chain links TRBV4-1 to TRBJ2-1, with TRBD2 as a possible D gene (6 bases). CDR3 length equals 16 residues. V lost 1 base to trimming and J lost 8 bases, with 18 bases between them. The germline V gene encodes CDR1 MGHRA and CDR2 YSYEKL. The CDR3 DNA reads TGCGCCAGCAGCCAAGCCCGGGGACTCCCCGCTGATGAGCAGTTCTTC. Its protein is CASSQARGLPADEQFF.

This chain connects TRBV7-9 to TRBJ2-1; 10 nucleotides line up with TRBD2. Looked up from germline, CDR1 is SEHNR and CDR2 is FQNEAQ (reference sequence). V shed 1 base, J shed 8 bases, and the junction held 8 bases outside the gene matches. The CDR3 extends over 16 amino acids. CDR3 protein: CASSLVGLAGVDEQFF. CDR3 DNA: TGTGCCAGCAGCTTAGTCGGGCTAGCGGGGGTTGATGAGCAGTTCTTC.

The chain uses TRBV7-3 and TRBJ1-6; D possibly corresponds to TRBD1 (5 bases). The V gene's germline CDR1 is SGHTA and CDR2 FQGTGA. The CDR3 is 13 amino acids. V was pared by 2 bases and J by 9 bases, with 8 bases between. As DNA, the CDR3 is TGTGCCAGCAGCTTATTGCAGGGTTCACCCCTCCACTTT. This translates into CASSLLQGSPLHF.

The CDR3 is CASSIVGSSGPEQFF. The DNA of the CDR3 is TGTGCCAGTAGTATAGTTGGCAGTTCGGGTCCTGAGCAGTTCTTC. The gene calls are TRBV19 and TRBJ2-1; no clear D gene. The CDR3 contains 15 residues. Germline V lookup: CDR1 LNHDA, CDR2 SQIVND (reference sequence). Trimming cost V 1 base and J 9 bases, with 16 bases left between them.

The chain uses TRBV6-4 and TRBJ2-1; 9 bases line up with TRBD2. J was trimmed by 8 bases and V by 6 bases; bases with no gene match: 11. The germline gives CDR1 MRHNA, CDR2 SNTAGT. The CDR3 length is 15 residues. The CDR3 spells CASRIAGEGPDEQFF. The CDR3, as DNA: TGTGCCAGCAGAATAGCGGGAGAAGGGCCCGATGAGCAGTTCTTC.

This chain links TRBV27 with TRBJ1-1; D unresolved. V was pared by 6 bases and J by 7 bases, with 9 bases between. Germline loops: CDR1 MNHEY, CDR2 SMNVEV (reference sequence). The CDR3 covers 11 residues. This CDR3 reads CASRAQHEAFF. The CDR3 DNA sequence: TGTGCCAGCAGAGCACAGCATGAAGCTTTCTTT.

The rearrangement joins TRBV11-3 to TRBJ2-1; the match to TRBD1 covers 10 bases. The CDR3 is made up of 17 amino acids. The germline V gene encodes CDR1 SGHNT and CDR2 YENEEA. Trimming cost V 5 bases and J 7 bases; bases outside gene matches: 14. CDR3 in DNA: TGTGCCAGCAGCCGGGGGGTGGGACAGGGGTTCGGGAATGAGCAGTTCTTC. Its translation is CASSRGVGQGFGNEQFF.

V is TRBV7-9 and J is TRBJ1-1; no clear D gene. Trimming cost V 5 bases and J 0 bases, with 10 bases left between them. Germline lookup yields CDR1 SEHNR and CDR2 FQNEAQ (reference sequence). The CDR3 length is 14 residues. The CDR3 DNA is TGTGCCAGCAGCCGCTGGGATTTGAACACTGAAGCTTTCTTT. As protein: CASSRWDLNTEAFF.

V and J are TRBV11-2 and TRBJ2-1; D is ambiguous. This CDR3 contains 12 residues. Germline-derived CDR1 and CDR2 are SGHAT and FQNNGV. V lost 0 bases and J lost 6, with 3 bases in between. The CDR3 nucleotides read TGTGCCAGCAGCTTAGACCTCAATGAGCAGTTCTTC. Translation: CASSLDLNEQFF.

The chain carries TRBV5-6 and TRBJ2-3; 11 bases line up with TRBD2. The CDR3 length is 16 residues. The germline V gene has CDR1 SGHDT and CDR2 YYEEEE. The ends lost 6 bases at V and 6 bases at J; junction bases unmatched: 12. Here the CDR3 DNA reads TGTGCCAGCAAAGTGGTCGGGACTAGCGGCGCGGATACGCAGTATTTT. Residues: CASKVVGTSGADTQYF.